This TCR beta chain was observed in a study of blood T cell repertoires in COVID-19. In the study overall: Spain, Italy and the United States supplied samples that represented acute and convalescent COVID-19. The cDNA or gDNA used as material had been derived from T cells, B-cell-depleted T cells, or PBMCs.

The data were produced by immunoSEQ multiplex PCR, yet TCRdb's version contains in-frame clones alone and is incomplete. The table records about 200,000 clones, roughly 83% of them present only once. Sequenced: peripheral blood. This clonotype was obtained from a woman aged 40 to 50 with COVID-19, enrolled during active disease.

This CDR3 reads CASSENGGNQPQHF. The CDR3, as DNA: TGTGCCAGCAGTGAAAACGGGGGCAATCAGCCCCAGCATTTT. V and J are TRBV6-1 and TRBJ1-5; D call uncertain. Trimming took off 2 bases at V and 2 bases at J, with 7 bases between the two ends. Germline V lookup: CDR1 MNHNS, CDR2 SASEGT. The CDR3 is 14 residues long.